The entry below gives a single T cell receptor beta chain sequence along with its context. Its specificity is not known. The CDR3 consists of 13 residues. Germline V gene data show CDR1 as LNHDA and CDR2 as SQIVND (reference sequence). Trimming took off 2 bases at V and 5 bases at J, with 6 bases between the two ends. Researchers ran the PCR with 60 Vbeta and 13 Jbeta primers. TCRdb's table, derived via immunoSEQ multiplex PCR, lists solely in-frame clones and lacks some. The sample includes roughly 140,000 clones, roughly 65% of them seen just once. This entry comes from a study of cytomegalovirus exposure and HLA in healthy donors. General study points: Some V segments, including TRBV6-2 and TRBV6-3, were excluded as indistinguishable. Reported results showed that the classifier diagnosed cytomegalovirus status with high specificity and sensitivity.

Sequencing was done on a sample of PBMCs. The receptor's source is a man in his fifties or sixties in good health and CMV-seronegative. The chain is built from TRBV19 and TRBJ2-2, with D possibly TRBD1 on 6 matching bases. CDR3 amino acids: CASSIRGTGELFF. The CDR3 DNA is TGTGCCAGTAGTATAAGGGGGACCGGGGAGCTGTTTTTT.